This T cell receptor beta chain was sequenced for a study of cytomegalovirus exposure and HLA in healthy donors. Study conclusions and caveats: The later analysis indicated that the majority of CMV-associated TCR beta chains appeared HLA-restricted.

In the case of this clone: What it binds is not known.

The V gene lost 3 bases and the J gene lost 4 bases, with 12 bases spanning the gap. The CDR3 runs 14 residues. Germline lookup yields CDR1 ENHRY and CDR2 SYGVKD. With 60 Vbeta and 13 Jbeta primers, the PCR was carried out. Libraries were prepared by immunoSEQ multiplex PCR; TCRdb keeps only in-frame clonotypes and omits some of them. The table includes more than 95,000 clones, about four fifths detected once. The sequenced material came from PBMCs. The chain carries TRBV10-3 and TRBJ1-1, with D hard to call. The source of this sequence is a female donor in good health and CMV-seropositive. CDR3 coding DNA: TGTGCCATCAGTGAAGGCTTGAGGGTCACTGAAGCTTTCTTT. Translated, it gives CAISEGLRVTEAFF.